The clone carrying this TCR beta chain was picked up a small number of times. These data come from a study of blood T cell repertoires in COVID-19. The overall study: The study drew acute and convalescent COVID-19 samples from the United States, Italy and Spain. PBMCs, B-cell-depleted T cells, or T cells were the source of the cDNA or gDNA that made up the material.

Original analysis: Amplified reference gene primers provided the basis for estimating nucleated cell counts. The protocol was immunoSEQ multiplex PCR, while the TCRdb copy is restricted to in-frame clones and leaves out a portion. The D gene and trimming were derived from the DNA, and the V and J assignments and clone size from that table. The sample carries roughly 260,000 clones, about 91% recorded once. V lost 0 bases and J lost 10; bases outside the gene matches: 9. The CDR3 length is 14 residues. The germline gives CDR1 SGHRS, CDR2 YFSETQ. Seattle participants joined during active infection and were tracked over time.

This receptor was obtained from a person aged 18 to 35 with COVID-19, enrolled during active disease. The sequenced sample consisted of peripheral blood. The V call is TRBV5-1, the J call TRBJ1-2, with 7 bases aligning to TRBD1. Here the CDR3 reads CASSLADRAGDYTF. Written as DNA, the CDR3 is TGCGCCAGCAGCTTGGCCGACAGGGCTGGTGACTACACCTTC.